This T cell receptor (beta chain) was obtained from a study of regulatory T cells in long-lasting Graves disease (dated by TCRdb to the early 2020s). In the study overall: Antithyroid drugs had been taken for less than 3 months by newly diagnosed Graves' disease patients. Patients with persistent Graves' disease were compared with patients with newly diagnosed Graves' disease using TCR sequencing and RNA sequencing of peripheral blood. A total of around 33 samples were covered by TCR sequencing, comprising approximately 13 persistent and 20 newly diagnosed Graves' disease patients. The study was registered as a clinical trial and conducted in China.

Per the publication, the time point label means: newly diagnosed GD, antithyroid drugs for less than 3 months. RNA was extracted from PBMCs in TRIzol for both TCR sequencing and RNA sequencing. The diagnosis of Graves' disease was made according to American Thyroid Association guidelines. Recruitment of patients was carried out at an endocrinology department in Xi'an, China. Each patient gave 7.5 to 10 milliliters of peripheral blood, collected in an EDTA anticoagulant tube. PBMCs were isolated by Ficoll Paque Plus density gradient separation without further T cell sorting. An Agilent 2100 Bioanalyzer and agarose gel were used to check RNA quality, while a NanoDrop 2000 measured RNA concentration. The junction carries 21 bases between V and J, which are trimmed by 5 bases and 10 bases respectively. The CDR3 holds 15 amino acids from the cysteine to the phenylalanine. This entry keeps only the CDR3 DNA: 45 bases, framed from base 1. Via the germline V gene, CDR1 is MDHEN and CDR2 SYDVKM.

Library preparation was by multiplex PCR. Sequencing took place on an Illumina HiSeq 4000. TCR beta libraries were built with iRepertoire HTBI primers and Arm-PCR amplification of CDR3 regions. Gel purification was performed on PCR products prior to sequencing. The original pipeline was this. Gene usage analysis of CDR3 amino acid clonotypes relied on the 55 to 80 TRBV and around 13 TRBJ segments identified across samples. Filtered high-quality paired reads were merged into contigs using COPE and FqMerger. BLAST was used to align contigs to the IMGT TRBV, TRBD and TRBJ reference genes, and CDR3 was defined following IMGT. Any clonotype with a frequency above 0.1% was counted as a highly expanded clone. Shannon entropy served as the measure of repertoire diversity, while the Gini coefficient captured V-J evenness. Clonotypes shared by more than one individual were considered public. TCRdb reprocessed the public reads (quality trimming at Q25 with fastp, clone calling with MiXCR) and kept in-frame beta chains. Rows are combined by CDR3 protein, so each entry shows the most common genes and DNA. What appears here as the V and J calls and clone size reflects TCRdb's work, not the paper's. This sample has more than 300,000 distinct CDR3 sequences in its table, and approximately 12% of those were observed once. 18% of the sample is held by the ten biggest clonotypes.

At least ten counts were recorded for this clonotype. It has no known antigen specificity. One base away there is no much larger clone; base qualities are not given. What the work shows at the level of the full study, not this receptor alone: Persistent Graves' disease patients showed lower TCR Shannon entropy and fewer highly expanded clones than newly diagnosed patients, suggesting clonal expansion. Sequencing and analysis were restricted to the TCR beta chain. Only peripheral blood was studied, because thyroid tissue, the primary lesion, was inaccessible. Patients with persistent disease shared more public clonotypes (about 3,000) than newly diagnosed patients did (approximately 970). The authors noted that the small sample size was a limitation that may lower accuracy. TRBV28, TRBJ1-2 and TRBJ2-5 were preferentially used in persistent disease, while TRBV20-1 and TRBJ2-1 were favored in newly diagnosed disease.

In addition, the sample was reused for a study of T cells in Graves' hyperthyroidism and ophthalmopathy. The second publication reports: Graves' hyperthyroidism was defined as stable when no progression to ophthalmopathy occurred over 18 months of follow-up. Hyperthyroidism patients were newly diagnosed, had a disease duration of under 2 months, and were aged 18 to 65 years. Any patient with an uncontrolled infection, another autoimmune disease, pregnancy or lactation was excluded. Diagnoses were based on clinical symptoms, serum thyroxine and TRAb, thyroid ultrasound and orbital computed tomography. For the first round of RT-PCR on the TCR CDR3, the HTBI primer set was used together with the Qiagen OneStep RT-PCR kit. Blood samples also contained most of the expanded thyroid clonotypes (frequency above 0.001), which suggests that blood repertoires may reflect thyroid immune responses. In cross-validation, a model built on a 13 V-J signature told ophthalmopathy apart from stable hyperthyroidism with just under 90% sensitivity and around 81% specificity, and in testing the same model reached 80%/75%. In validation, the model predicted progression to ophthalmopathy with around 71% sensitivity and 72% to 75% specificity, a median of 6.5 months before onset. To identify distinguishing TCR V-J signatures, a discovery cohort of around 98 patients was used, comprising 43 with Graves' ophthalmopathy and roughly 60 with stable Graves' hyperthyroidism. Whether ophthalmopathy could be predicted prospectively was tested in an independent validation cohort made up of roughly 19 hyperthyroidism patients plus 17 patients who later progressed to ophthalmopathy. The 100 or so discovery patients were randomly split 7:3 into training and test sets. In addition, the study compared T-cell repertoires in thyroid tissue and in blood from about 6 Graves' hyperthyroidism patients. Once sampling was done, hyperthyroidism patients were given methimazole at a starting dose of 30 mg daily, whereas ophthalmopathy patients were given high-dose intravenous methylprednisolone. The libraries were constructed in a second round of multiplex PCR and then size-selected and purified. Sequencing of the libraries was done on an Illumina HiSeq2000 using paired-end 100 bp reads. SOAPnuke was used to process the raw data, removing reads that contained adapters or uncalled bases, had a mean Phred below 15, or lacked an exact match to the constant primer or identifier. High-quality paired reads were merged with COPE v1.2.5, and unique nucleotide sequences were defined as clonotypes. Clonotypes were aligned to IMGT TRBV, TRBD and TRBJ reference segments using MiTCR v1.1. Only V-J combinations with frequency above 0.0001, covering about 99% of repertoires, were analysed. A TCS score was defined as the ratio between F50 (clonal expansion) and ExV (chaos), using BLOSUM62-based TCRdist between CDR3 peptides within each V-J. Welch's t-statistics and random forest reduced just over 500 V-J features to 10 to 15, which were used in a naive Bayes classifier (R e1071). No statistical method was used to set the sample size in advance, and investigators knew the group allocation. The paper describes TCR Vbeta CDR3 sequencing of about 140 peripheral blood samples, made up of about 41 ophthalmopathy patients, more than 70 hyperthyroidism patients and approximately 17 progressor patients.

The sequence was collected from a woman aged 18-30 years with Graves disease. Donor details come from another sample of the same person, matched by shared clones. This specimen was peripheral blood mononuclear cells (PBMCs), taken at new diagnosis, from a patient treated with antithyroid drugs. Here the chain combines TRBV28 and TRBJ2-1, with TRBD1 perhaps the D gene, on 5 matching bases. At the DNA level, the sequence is TGTGCCAGCAGTCTGTTACCCTATACAGGCCCCGAGCAGTTCTTC. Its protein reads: CASSLLPYTGPEQFF. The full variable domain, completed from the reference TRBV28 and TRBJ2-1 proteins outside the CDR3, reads DVKVTQSSRYLVKRTGEKVFLECVQDMDHENMFWYRQDPGLGLRLIYFSYDVKMKEKGDIPEGYSVSREKKERFSLILESASTNQTSMYLCASSLLPYTGPEQFFGPGTRLTVL.